A selection of T cell receptor beta chains follows, all from one sample in a study of cytomegalovirus exposure and HLA in healthy donors. TCRdb's copy holds only in-frame clones and misses some; the assay was immunoSEQ multiplex PCR. The repertoire holds around 110,000 clones, with 75% to 85% as singletons. What was sequenced was PBMCs. Receptors were obtained from a man aged 45-65 years in good health and CMV-seronegative. The CDR3 runs from the conserved cysteine through the conserved F or W. The D gene is left open where the match is weak. Clone size is stated in some rows and not others, as once, few, many or a class when expanded.

CDR3 protein	CDR3 DNA	D gene	clone size	V gene	J gene
CASSQDRASGYEQYF	TGCGCCAGCAGCCAAGATAGGGCTAGCGGGTACGAGCAGTACTTC	TRBD2	few	TRBV4-3	TRBJ2-7
CASSLYGYNEQFF	TGTGCCAGCAGCTTATACGGCTACAATGAGCAGTTCTTC	-	-	TRBV11-2	TRBJ2-1
CAWTVGVSEAFF	TGTGCCTGGACCGTCGGGGTATCTGAAGCTTTCTTT	-	-	TRBV30	TRBJ1-1
CASSEAQAQPQHF	TGTGCCAGCAGTGAAGCGCAGGCACAGCCCCAGCATTTT	-	-	TRBV6-1	TRBJ1-5
CSVCDRRDQPQHF	TGCAGCGTTTGCGACAGGCGGGATCAGCCCCAGCATTTT	-	-	TRBV29-1	TRBJ1-5
CAWRETGSNSPLHF	TGTGCCTGGAGGGAGACAGGGAGTAATTCACCCCTCCACTTT	TRBD1	-	TRBV30	TRBJ1-6
CASSYAGTHNEQFF	TGTGCCAGCAGTTACGCGGGAACACACAATGAGCAGTTCTTC	-	-	TRBV27	TRBJ2-1
CSVASGKQGFTQYF	TGCAGCGTTGCGTCTGGAAAGCAGGGGTTTACGCAGTATTTT	-	-	TRBV29-1	TRBJ2-3
CASSENQGYNEQFF	TGTGCCAGCAGTGAGAATCAGGGGTACAATGAGCAGTTCTTC	-	-	TRBV6-4	TRBJ2-1
CASSQDRDSYTF	TGCGCCAGCAGCCAAGATAGGGACAGTTACACCTTC	TRBD1	-	TRBV4-1	TRBJ1-2
CASSWGTGSHNSPLHF	TGTGCCAGCAGTTGGGGGACAGGGTCCCATAATTCACCCCTCCACTTT	TRBD1	once	TRBV27	TRBJ1-6
CASSSGTGSLLPQHF	TGTGCCAGCAGCTCCGGGACAGGTAGTCTTTTGCCCCAGCATTTT	TRBD1	-	TRBV7-2	TRBJ1-5
CSVYVRVGDTQYF	TGCAGCGTTTACGTCAGGGTGGGAGATACGCAGTATTTT	-	few	TRBV29-1	TRBJ2-3
CASSSGMERGYEQYF	TGTGCCAGCAGCTCGGGAATGGAACGGGGCTACGAGCAGTACTTC	-	-	TRBV7-9	TRBJ2-7
CASSSDRANYGYTF	TGTGCCAGCTCCTCGGACAGGGCTAACTATGGCTACACCTTC	TRBD1	-	TRBV18	TRBJ1-2
CASGLEQGSDIQYF	TGTGCTAGTGGTTTGGAACAGGGAAGTGACATTCAGTACTTC	-	-	TRBV12-5	TRBJ2-4
CASSPRGSTPTDTQYF	TGTGCCAGCAGCCCTAGAGGGAGTACCCCCACAGATACGCAGTATTTT	-	-	TRBV9	TRBJ2-3
CASSPRFNQPQHF	TGTGCCAGTAGTCCCAGGTTTAATCAGCCCCAGCATTTT	-	-	TRBV19	TRBJ1-5
CASSSAKVERTEAFF	TGTGCCAGCAGCTCCGCCAAAGTGGAGCGGACTGAAGCTTTCTTT	-	-	TRBV11-2	TRBJ1-1
CASRRQGIVNSPLHF	TGTGCCAGTCGGCGGCAGGGGATTGTTAATTCACCCCTCCACTTT	-	-	TRBV19	TRBJ1-6
CASSFLPGQINEKLFF	TGTGCCAGCAGTTTTCTCCCGGGACAGATTAATGAAAAACTGTTTTTT	TRBD1	-	TRBV6-5	TRBJ1-4
CASSLVQGRGETQYF	TGTGCCAGCAGCTTAGTGCAGGGAAGGGGAGAGACCCAGTACTTC	-	-	TRBV7-2	TRBJ2-5
CASSGTTFTDTQYF	TGTGCCAGCTCCGGGACTACCTTCACAGATACGCAGTATTTT	TRBD2	-	TRBV5-4	TRBJ2-3
CASSQDRSRGGITDTQYF	TGTGCCAGCAGCCAAGATCGATCGAGGGGGGGGATCACAGATACGCAGTATTTT	-	-	TRBV4-2	TRBJ2-3
CASSWGGYEQYF	TGTGCCAGCAGCTGGGGGGGCTACGAGCAGTACTTC	TRBD2	-	TRBV6-1	TRBJ2-7
CASSEVFLRLTYEQYF	TGTGCCAGCAGTGAAGTTTTCCTGCGGCTCACCTACGAGCAGTACTTC	-	-	TRBV6-1	TRBJ2-7
CASIEAGGRDTQYF	TGTGCCAGCATAGAAGCGGGGGGAAGAGATACGCAGTATTTT	TRBD2	-	TRBV6-6	TRBJ2-3
CACFGGGQNYGYTF	TGTGCCTGCTTTGGGGGGGGGCAAAACTATGGCTACACCTTC	-	-	TRBV30	TRBJ1-2
CASSWPLGQVSSYEQYF	TGTGCCAGCAGCTGGCCGTTGGGACAGGTTAGCTCCTACGAGCAGTACTTC	TRBD1	-	TRBV7-9	TRBJ2-7
CASSPTGDMIPGYTF	TGTGCCAGCAGCCCGACAGGCGACATGATCCCCGGCTACACCTTC	-	-	TRBV5-4	TRBJ1-2
CASSRTQNTEAFF	TGCGCCAGCAGTCGGACTCAGAACACTGAAGCTTTCTTT	-	-	TRBV5-1	TRBJ1-1
CASSSTNTGELFF	TGTGCCAGCAGCTCCACGAACACCGGGGAGCTGTTTTTT	-	once	TRBV7-9	TRBJ2-2
CASSPLGDTNYGYTF	TGTGCCAGCTCACCTCTGGGGGACACGAACTATGGCTACACCTTC	-	-	TRBV18	TRBJ1-2
CASSLSSGNTIYF	TGTGCCAGCAGCCTTAGCTCTGGAAACACCATATATTTT	-	-	TRBV11-2	TRBJ1-3
CASMRTGLDTGELFF	TGTGCCAGCATGCGGACAGGGTTAGACACCGGGGAGCTGTTTTTT	TRBD1	-	TRBV2	TRBJ2-2
CASSQTPLRPRLQETQYF	TGTGCCAGCAGCCAAACACCCCTCAGACCTAGACTTCAAGAGACCCAGTACTTC	-	-	TRBV14	TRBJ2-5
CASSPGTDSNQPQHF	TGTGCCAGCAGCCCCGGGACAGATAGCAATCAGCCCCAGCATTTT	TRBD1	-	TRBV6-1	TRBJ1-5
CASSSNTNTEAFF	TGTGCCAGCAGCTCCAACACGAACACTGAAGCTTTCTTT	-	-	TRBV11-3	TRBJ1-1
CASSDDRVSQPQHF	TGTGCCAGCAGTGACGACAGGGTAAGTCAGCCCCAGCATTTT	TRBD1	-	TRBV6-6	TRBJ1-5
CSVEVGAGGSTDTQYF	TGCAGCGTTGAAGTAGGAGCGGGGGGAAGCACAGATACGCAGTATTTT	TRBD2	few	TRBV29-1	TRBJ2-3
CASSPGGQNNEQFF	TGCGCCAGCAGCCCGGGGGGGCAGAACAATGAGCAGTTCTTC	TRBD2	-	TRBV5-1	TRBJ2-1
CASSLTGDRGNEQFF	TGTGCCAGCAGCTTAACAGGCGACAGGGGGAATGAGCAGTTCTTC	TRBD1	few	TRBV7-2	TRBJ2-1
CASGKTPGGTEAFF	TGTGCCAGCGGAAAAACCCCAGGGGGCACTGAAGCTTTCTTT	TRBD1	-	TRBV27	TRBJ1-1
CASSPKGLAGAGTDTQYF	TGTGCCAGCAGCCCTAAGGGGCTAGCGGGGGCGGGGACAGATACGCAGTATTTT	TRBD2	-	TRBV7-9	TRBJ2-3
CASSNQQWNTEAFF	TGTGCCAGCAGTAACCAACAGTGGAACACTGAAGCTTTCTTT	-	-	TRBV27	TRBJ1-1
CASSLLGQGVATNEKLFF	TGTGCCAGCAGTTTATTAGGACAGGGGGTTGCAACTAATGAAAAACTGTTTTTT	TRBD1	-	TRBV28	TRBJ1-4
CASSIVDEQFF	TGTGCCAGTAGTATAGTAGATGAGCAGTTCTTC	-	-	TRBV19	TRBJ2-1
CASSARHRDSTEAFF	TGTGCCAGCAGCGCCAGACACAGGGACAGCACTGAAGCTTTCTTT	TRBD1	once	TRBV9	TRBJ1-1
CSGKSGDLNTEAFF	TGCAGCGGAAAAAGTGGAGACCTGAACACTGAAGCTTTCTTT	-	-	TRBV29-1	TRBJ1-1
CASSDARVSSYEQYF	TGTGCCAGCAGCGATGCCCGGGTTAGCTCCTACGAGCAGTACTTC	-	-	TRBV2	TRBJ2-7